The present T cell receptor beta chain was sequenced within a study of early T cells in non-severe SARS-CoV-2 infection. Overall study: Chains were unpaired, as sequencing was done on bulk RNA from unsorted whole blood.

Individual cDNA molecules carried attached unique molecular identifiers. TCRdb analysed the 5' RACE reads with MiXCR anew, one entry per CDR3 protein. The sample consists of 80,000 or so distinct CDR3 sequences, roughly a sixth of them appearing once. This CDR3 has 10 amino acids. Germline V lookup: CDR1 SQVTM, CDR2 ANQGSEA. Trimming took off 3 bases at V and 8 bases at J, with 7 bases between the two ends. Source material: whole blood. The rearrangement joins TRBV29-1 to TRBJ2-5; no definite D call. The sequence came from an adult who was a healthcare worker with PCR-confirmed SARS-CoV-2 infection or an uninfected control (not recorded which). CDR3 region: CSVDHGTQYF. In nucleotides, the CDR3 is TGCAGCGTTGACCACGGTACCCAGTACTTC. The full variable domain, with the rest looked up from reference TRBV29-1 and TRBJ2-5, is SAVISQKPSRDICQRGTSLTIQCQVDSQVTMMFWYRQQPGQSLTLIATANQGSEATYESGFVIDKFPISRPNLTFSTLTVSNMSPEDSSIYLCSVDHGTQYFGPGTRLLVL.